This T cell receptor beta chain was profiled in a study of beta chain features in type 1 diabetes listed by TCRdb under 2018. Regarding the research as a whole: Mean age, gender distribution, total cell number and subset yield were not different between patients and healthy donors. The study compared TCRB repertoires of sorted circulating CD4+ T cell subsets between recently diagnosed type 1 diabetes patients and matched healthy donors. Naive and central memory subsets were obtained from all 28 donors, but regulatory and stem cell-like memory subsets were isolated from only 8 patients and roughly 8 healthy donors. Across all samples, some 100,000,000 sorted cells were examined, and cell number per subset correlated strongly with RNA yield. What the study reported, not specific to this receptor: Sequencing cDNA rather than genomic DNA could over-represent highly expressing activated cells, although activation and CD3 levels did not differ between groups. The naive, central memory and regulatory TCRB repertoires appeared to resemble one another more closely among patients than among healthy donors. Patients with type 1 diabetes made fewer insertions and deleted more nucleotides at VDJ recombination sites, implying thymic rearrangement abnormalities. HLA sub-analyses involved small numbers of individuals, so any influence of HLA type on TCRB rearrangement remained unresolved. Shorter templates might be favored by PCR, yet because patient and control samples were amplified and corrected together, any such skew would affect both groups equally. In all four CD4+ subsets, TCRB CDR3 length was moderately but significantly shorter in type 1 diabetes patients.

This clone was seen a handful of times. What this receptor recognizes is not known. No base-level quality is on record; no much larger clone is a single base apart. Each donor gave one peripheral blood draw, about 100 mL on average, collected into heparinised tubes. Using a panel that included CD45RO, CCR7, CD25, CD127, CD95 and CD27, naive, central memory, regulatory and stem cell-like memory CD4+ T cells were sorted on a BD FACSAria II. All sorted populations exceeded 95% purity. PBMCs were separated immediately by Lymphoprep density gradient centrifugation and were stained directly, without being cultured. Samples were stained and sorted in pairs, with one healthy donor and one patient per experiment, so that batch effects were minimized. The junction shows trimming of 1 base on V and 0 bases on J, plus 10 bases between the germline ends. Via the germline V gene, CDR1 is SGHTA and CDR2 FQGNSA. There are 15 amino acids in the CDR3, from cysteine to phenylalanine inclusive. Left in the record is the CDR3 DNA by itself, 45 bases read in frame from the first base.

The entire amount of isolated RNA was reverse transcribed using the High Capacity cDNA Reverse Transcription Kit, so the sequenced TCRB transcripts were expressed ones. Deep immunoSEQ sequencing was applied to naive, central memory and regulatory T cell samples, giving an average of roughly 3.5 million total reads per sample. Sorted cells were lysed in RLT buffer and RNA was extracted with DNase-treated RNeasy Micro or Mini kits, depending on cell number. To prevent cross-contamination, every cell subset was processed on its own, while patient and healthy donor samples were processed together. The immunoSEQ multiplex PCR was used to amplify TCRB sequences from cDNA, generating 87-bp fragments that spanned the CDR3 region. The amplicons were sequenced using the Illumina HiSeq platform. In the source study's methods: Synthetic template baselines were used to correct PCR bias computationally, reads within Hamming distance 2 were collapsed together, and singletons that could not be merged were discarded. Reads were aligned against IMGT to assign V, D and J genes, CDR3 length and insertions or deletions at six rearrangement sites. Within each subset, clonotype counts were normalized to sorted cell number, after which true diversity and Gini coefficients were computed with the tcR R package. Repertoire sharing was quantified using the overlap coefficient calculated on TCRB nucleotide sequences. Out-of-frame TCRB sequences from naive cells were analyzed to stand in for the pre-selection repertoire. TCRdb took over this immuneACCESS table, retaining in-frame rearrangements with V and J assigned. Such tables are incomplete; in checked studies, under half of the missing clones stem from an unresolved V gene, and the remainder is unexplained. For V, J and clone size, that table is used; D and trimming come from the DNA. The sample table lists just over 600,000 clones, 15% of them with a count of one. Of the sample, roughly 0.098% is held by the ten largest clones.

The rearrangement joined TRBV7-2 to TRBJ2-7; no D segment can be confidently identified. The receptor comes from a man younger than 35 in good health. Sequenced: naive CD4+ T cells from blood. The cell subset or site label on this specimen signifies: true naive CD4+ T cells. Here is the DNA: TGTGCCAGCAGCTTAGAGGCGGCATTCTCCTACGAGCAGTACTTC. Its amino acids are CASSLEAAFSYEQYF.